The 6 T cell receptor beta chains below come from one sample, sequenced in a study of blood T cell repertoires in COVID-19 (TCRdb year 2020). The library came from the immunoSEQ multiplex PCR assay. Not all clones reach the TCRdb copy of this immuneACCESS table, which keeps in-frame sequences only. Checked studies attribute under half of the gap to unresolved V genes and leave the rest unexplained. This sample is represented by 150,000 to 200,000 clones; 75% to 80% of them were singletons. The ten largest clones represent more than 25% of the sample. Source material: peripheral blood. All receptors derive from an older woman with acute or convalescent COVID-19.

The chain has TRBV6-5 and TRBJ1-1; D remains unclear. Trimming took 5 bases from V and 1 from J, leaving 5 bases between them. CDR1 MNHEY and CDR2 SVGAGI come from the germline V gene. The CDR3 is 12 residues long. CDR3 nucleotide sequence: TGTGCCAGCAGTCTGTCGAACACTGAAGCTTTCTTT. Its translation: CASSLSNTEAFF.

The chain couples TRBV7-3 to TRBJ2-7; possibly TRBD1 for D (6 bases). V lost 4 bases, J lost 3 bases, and 22 bases lay in between. The length of the CDR3 is 17 residues. Germline CDR1 is SGHTA and CDR2 is FQGTGA. The CDR3 reads CASSSNTQGKEFYEQYF. In DNA form, the CDR3 reads TGTGCCAGCAGCTCGAATACGCAGGGGAAGGAGTTCTACGAGCAGTACTTC.

The J gene is TRBJ1-6, the V gene TRBV7-8, with D unresolved. Germline-derived CDR1 and CDR2 are SGHVS and FQNEAQ. This CDR3 has 13 residues. Trimming took off 1 base at V and 10 bases at J, with 8 bases between the two ends. CDR3 region: CASSLGEGSPLHF. CDR3 nucleotides: TGTGCCAGCAGCTTAGGGGAGGGATCACCCCTCCACTTT.

The chain combines TRBV3-1 (or the pseudogene TRBV3-2) with TRBJ1-2, with D unclear. Germline CDR1 is LGHDT and CDR2 is YNNKEL (reference sequence). Trimming took 0 bases from V and 8 from J, leaving 10 bases between them. The CDR3 covers 13 residues. In DNA form, the CDR3 reads TGTGCCAGCAGCCAAGAGTTGGTGGCCGGCTACACCTTC. Translation gives CASSQELVAGYTF.

The chain has TRBV18 and TRBJ2-5; D is unresolved. This CDR3 has 14 residues. V was pared by 4 bases and J by 0 bases, with 9 bases between. From germline, CDR1 is KGHSH and CDR2 LQKENI. The CDR3 bases are TGTGCCAGCTCACTGAGCGCATACCAAGAGACCCAGTACTTC. Residues: CASSLSAYQETQYF.

The chain combines TRBV5-1 with TRBJ2-7, with D possibly being TRBD2 (6 bases). CDR1 and CDR2 from the germline V gene are SGHRS and YFSETQ. CDR3 size: 14 residues. Trimming took 4 bases from V and 2 from J, leaving 13 bases between them. The CDR3 region has the DNA TGCGCCAGCAGCGAAACTCGGGGGACCTACGAGCAGTACTTC. Protein: CASSETRGTYEQYF.